The 10 T cell receptor beta chains below come from one sample, sequenced in a study of Graves' ophthalmopathy and Graves' hyperthyroidism. The study amplified TCR beta CDR3 regions using RNA transcripts. The library came from an HTBI-primed first-round RT-PCR and a second-round multiplex PCR. TCRdb used MiXCR to reprocess the multiplex PCR reads, holding one entry per CDR3 protein. The sample shows about 620,000 distinct CDR3 sequences, 22% of them seen only once. The sample taken for sequencing was peripheral blood. The receptors were sampled from a woman under 30 with stable Graves' hyperthyroidism. Some clones in this sample may be carry-over from other donors' samples.

V gene TRBV3-1 combines with J gene TRBJ1-1, with D possibly matching TRBD1 (6 bases). The CDR3 loop spans 14 amino acids. CDR1 is LGHDT, CDR2 YNNKEL, per germline (reference sequence). V lost 0 bases, J lost 3 bases, and 8 bases lay in between. Written as DNA, the CDR3 is TGTGCCAGCAGCCAAGATTACAGGGACACTGAAGCTTTCTTT. It encodes CASSQDYRDTEAFF. The complete variable domain, with remaining parts taken from reference TRBV3-1 and TRBJ1-1, reads DTAVSQTPKYLVTQMGNDKSIKCEQNLGHDTMYWYKQDSKKFLKIMFSYNNKELIINETVPNRFSPKSPDKAHLNLHINSLELGDSAVYFCASSQDYRDTEAFFGQGTRLTVV.

This clonotype was picked up a small number of times. The rearrangement joins TRBV20-1 to TRBJ2-7; the match to TRBD2 covers 11 bases. V trimming: 3 bases; J trimming: 4 bases; junction bases outside the gene matches: 8. This CDR3 is 15 amino acids long. CDR1 is DFQATT and CDR2 is SNEGSKA in the germline V gene (reference sequence). The CDR3, as DNA: TGCAGTGCTAGTGAGACCGGGACTAGCGGTTACGAGCAGTACTTC. Protein sequence: CSASETGTSGYEQYF.

In its sample, this clonotype was seen many times. This sequence joins TRBV11-3 and TRBJ1-1; no reliable D call. CDR3 length: 13 amino acids. V shed 5 bases and J shed 5 bases, with 12 bases lying between them. Germline V gene lookup returns CDR1 SGHNT and CDR2 YENEEA. CDR3 sequence (DNA): TGTGCCAGCAGCGTAAGCGGGGTAACTGAAGCTTTCTTT. Its protein product is CASSVSGVTEAFF.

On this clonotype itself: Sequence at one end of the junction differs from germline and may be a read error. V usage is TRBV6-2 or TRBV6-3 and J usage is TRBJ1-1; possible D gene TRBD1, 5 bases. Germline assignment: CDR1 MNHEY and CDR2 SVGEGT. The CDR3 runs to 21 residues. As DNA, the CDR3 is TGTGCCAGCAGTTACTCTCTCCTAGCAGGTTCGACAGTACCTACAGTCACTGAAGCTGTCTTT. Residues: CASSYSLLAGSTVPTVTEAVF.

In its sample, this clonotype was seen many times. The V and J genes are TRBV19 and TRBJ2-7; TRBD2 is a possible D gene (6 bases). The CDR3 length is 15 residues. Trimming took 9 bases from V and 3 from J, leaving 21 bases between them. Per the germline V gene, CDR1 is LNHDA and CDR2 is SQIVND (reference sequence). As DNA, the CDR3 is TGTGCCAGCCGTTCCTACTCCGCGGGAAACTACGAGCAGTACTTC. Encoded protein: CASRSYSAGNYEQYF.

This chain connects TRBV6-2 or TRBV6-3 to TRBJ2-5; 7 nucleotides line up with TRBD1. The CDR3 runs to 14 residues. The trim removed 6 bases at V and 2 bases at J, leaving 6 bases unmatched. The germline V gene has CDR1 MNHEY and CDR2 SVGEGT. The CDR3 DNA reads TGTGCCAGCAGAGTATGGGGACAGCAAGAGACCCAGTACTTC. Residues: CASRVWGQQETQYF.

The chain joins TRBV5-1 to TRBJ1-6, with D tentatively TRBD1 (6 bases). Germline V gene lookup returns CDR1 SGHRS and CDR2 YFSETQ. The V and J ends lost 3 bases and 6 bases respectively, with 19 bases between them. The CDR3 is made up of 17 amino acids. CDR3 in amino acids: CASSSEGGRIGNSPLHF. The CDR3 DNA reads as TGCGCCAGCAGCTCGGAAGGGGGGCGCATCGGTAATTCACCCCTCCACTTT.

This clonotype was detected many times. The chain links TRBV5-1 to TRBJ1-2; maybe TRBD1 (6 bases). Trimming cost V 4 bases and J 6 bases, with 10 bases left between them. From germline, CDR1 is SGHRS and CDR2 YFSETQ. The CDR3 is 12 amino acids. CDR3 residues: CASSETGNGYTF. The CDR3 DNA reads as TGCGCCAGCAGCGAAACAGGGAATGGCTACACCTTC.

About this clonotype itself: A much larger clonotype is one base distant, so this may be a read error. This chain uses TRBV3-1 with TRBJ2-5; tentative D call: TRBD2 (7 bases). CDR3 size: 15 residues. Per the germline V gene, CDR1 is LGHDT and CDR2 is YNNKEL (reference sequence). In nucleotides, the CDR3 is TGTGCCAGCAGCCAAGAGGGGGGGCAGTTGGAGACCAAGTACTTC. Encoded protein: CASSQEGGQLETKYF.

The rearrangement uses TRBV20-1 and TRBJ2-7, with a tentative D call TRBD2 (5 bases). The CDR3 has 13 amino acids. V was shortened by 0 bases and J by 3 bases, with 9 bases between the two germline ends. CDR1 is DFQATT and CDR2 is SNEGSKA in the germline V gene (reference sequence). The CDR3 DNA follows: TGCAGTGCTAGAGATATCGGGGTCTACGAGCAGTACTTC. It encodes CSARDIGVYEQYF.